This is a list of T cell receptor beta chains from one sample in a study of post-analysis software for immune sequencing data. MiXCR, run by TCRdb on the PCR reads, gives a single entry per CDR3 protein. The sample holds about 770,000 distinct CDR3 sequences, about 43% seen once. The sample comprised blood. The receptor set was obtained from a girl between 10 and 17 years old with multiple sclerosis. The CDR3 runs from the conserved cysteine through the conserved F or W. The D gene is left open where the match is weak. Clone size is stated in some rows and not others, as once, few, many or a class when expanded.

CDR3 DNA: TGTGCCAGCAGCCTAGGGGGGCAGGGAAACAATGAGCCCCAGCATTTT
CDR3 protein: CASSLGGQGNNEPQHF
D gene: -
CDR3 length: 16
J gene: TRBJ1-5
V gene: TRBV11-3
clone size: -

CDR3 DNA: TGTGCCACCAGCCCCCCAAGGGGGGGCTACAATGAGCAGTTCTTC
CDR3 protein: CATSPPRGGYNEQFF
D gene: -
CDR3 length: 15
J gene: TRBJ2-1
V gene: TRBV24-1
clone size: -

CDR3 DNA: TGTGCCAGCAGTGAAGGGTTAGACCTCCACTTT
CDR3 protein: CASSEGLDLHF
D gene: -
CDR3 length: 11
J gene: TRBJ1-6
V gene: TRBV6-1
clone size: -

CDR3 DNA: TGCAGTGCTACAGAGCGGAGGAGGTCCTACGAGCAGTACTTC
CDR3 protein: CSATERRRSYEQYF
D gene: -
CDR3 length: 14
J gene: TRBJ2-7
V gene: TRBV20-1
clone size: -

CDR3 DNA: TGTGCCAGCAGTTACTCGACAGGCCCTTTTGGGGCCAACGTCCTGACTTTC
CDR3 protein: CASSYSTGPFGANVLTF
D gene: -
CDR3 length: 17
J gene: TRBJ2-6
V gene: TRBV6-6
clone size: -

CDR3 DNA: TGTGCCAGCAGCCCGACAGGGGCCTACGAGCAGTACTTC
CDR3 protein: CASSPTGAYEQYF
D gene: TRBD1
CDR3 length: 13
J gene: TRBJ2-7
V gene: TRBV12-3/TRBV12-4
clone size: many

CDR3 DNA: TGTGCCAGCAGTCTAGCACAGGGCACAGATACGCAGTATTTT
CDR3 protein: CASSLAQGTDTQYF
D gene: -
CDR3 length: 14
J gene: TRBJ2-3
V gene: TRBV12-3/TRBV12-4
clone size: -

CDR3 DNA: TGTGCCAGCAGCGCCGAGGGTCCCGGGGAGCTGTTTTTT
CDR3 protein: CASSAEGPGELFF
D gene: -
CDR3 length: 13
J gene: TRBJ2-2
V gene: TRBV9
clone size: -

CDR3 DNA: TGCGCCAGCAGCCAGATTGTTGGAGCGGTAACCTACGAGCAGTACTTC
CDR3 protein: CASSQIVGAVTYEQYF
D gene: -
CDR3 length: 16
J gene: TRBJ2-7
V gene: TRBV4-3
clone size: few

CDR3 DNA: TGTGCCAGCAGCTTAACGCACTCAATCACCGGGGAGCTGTTTTTT
CDR3 protein: CASSLTHSITGELFF
D gene: -
CDR3 length: 15
J gene: TRBJ2-2
V gene: TRBV7-3
clone size: few

CDR3 DNA: TGTGCCAGCAGCCAAGGAGGCTTAGCGTCTAGAAGAAATGAGCAGTTCTTC
CDR3 protein: CASSQGGLASRRNEQFF
D gene: -
CDR3 length: 17
J gene: TRBJ2-1
V gene: TRBV5-5
clone size: -

CDR3 DNA: TGTGCCAGCAGCCGCACCCGACAGAGAATCACAGATACGCAGTATTTT
CDR3 protein: CASSRTRQRITDTQYF
D gene: -
CDR3 length: 16
J gene: TRBJ2-3
V gene: TRBV3-1
clone size: few

CDR3 DNA: TGCAGTGCTAGAGATAGCAGTACATATGGCTACACCTTC
CDR3 protein: CSARDSSTYGYTF
D gene: -
CDR3 length: 13
J gene: TRBJ1-2
V gene: TRBV20-1
clone size: -

CDR3 DNA: TGTGCCACCTCCATAAAAGGGGGGGCGCAGAACATTCAGTACTTC
CDR3 protein: CATSIKGGAQNIQYF
D gene: -
CDR3 length: 15
J gene: TRBJ2-4
V gene: TRBV2
clone size: -

CDR3 DNA: TGCAGTGCTACGCTAGCGGGGAACGCCTACGAGCAGTACTTC
CDR3 protein: CSATLAGNAYEQYF
D gene: TRBD2
CDR3 length: 14
J gene: TRBJ2-7
V gene: TRBV20-1
clone size: -

CDR3 DNA: TGCAGTGCTAGAGATCTCGGCAGCATCTATGGCTACACCTTC
CDR3 protein: CSARDLGSIYGYTF
D gene: -
CDR3 length: 14
J gene: TRBJ1-2
V gene: TRBV20-1
clone size: few

CDR3 DNA: TGCGCCAGCAGCTTCCAGCGTGGCGGGGCAGATACGCAGTATTTT
CDR3 protein: CASSFQRGGADTQYF
D gene: -
CDR3 length: 15
J gene: TRBJ2-3
V gene: TRBV5-1
clone size: -

CDR3 DNA: TGCAGCGTTGGGGGCGCGGGGACTGAAGCTTTCTTT
CDR3 protein: CSVGGAGTEAFF
D gene: -
CDR3 length: 12
J gene: TRBJ1-1
V gene: TRBV29-1
clone size: few

CDR3 DNA: TGTGCCAGCAGCTCCCCCCCGGGACTAGCGGGAGTTCCGTTCTTC
CDR3 protein: CASSSPPGLAGVPFF
D gene: TRBD2
CDR3 length: 15
J gene: TRBJ2-1
V gene: TRBV7-2
clone size: many

CDR3 DNA: TGTGCAGAAGCGGGTTACCAAGAGACCCAGTACTTC
CDR3 protein: CAEAGYQETQYF
D gene: -
CDR3 length: 12
J gene: TRBJ2-5
V gene: TRBV2
clone size: few

CDR3 DNA: TGTGCCAGCAGGAAGAGGGCCGGAGCGGGAGCCCTCTACAATGAGCAGTTCTTC
CDR3 protein: CASRKRAGAGALYNEQFF
D gene: TRBD2
CDR3 length: 18
J gene: TRBJ2-1
V gene: TRBV6-1
clone size: -

CDR3 DNA: TGTGCCAGCAGCTTAGTAGCGGGAGGGTTTAATGAGCAGTTCTTC
CDR3 protein: CASSLVAGGFNEQFF
D gene: TRBD2
CDR3 length: 15
J gene: TRBJ2-1
V gene: TRBV7-2
clone size: -

CDR3 DNA: TGTGCCAGCAGTGAGGGTCCGGCGGCCAATAATTCACCCCTCCACTTT
CDR3 protein: CASSEGPAANNSPLHF
D gene: -
CDR3 length: 16
J gene: TRBJ1-6
V gene: TRBV2
clone size: once

CDR3 DNA: TGTGCCTGGAGTGTACAAGGGTATAACGAGCAGTACTTC
CDR3 protein: CAWSVQGYNEQYF
D gene: -
CDR3 length: 13
J gene: TRBJ2-7
V gene: TRBV30
clone size: -

CDR3 DNA: TGTGCCAGCAGCCCTGGACAGGGGGCTGAAAAACTGTTTTTT
CDR3 protein: CASSPGQGAEKLFF
D gene: TRBD1
CDR3 length: 14
J gene: TRBJ1-4
V gene: TRBV12-3/TRBV12-4
clone size: few

CDR3 DNA: TGTGCCAGCAGTAGGGACGGCTCATACAATGAGCAGTTCTTC
CDR3 protein: CASSRDGSYNEQFF
D gene: -
CDR3 length: 14
J gene: TRBJ2-1
V gene: TRBV6-5
clone size: few

CDR3 DNA: TGCAGTGCTGGTAGCGTTATATACGAGCAGTACTTC
CDR3 protein: CSAGSVIYEQYF
D gene: -
CDR3 length: 12
J gene: TRBJ2-7
V gene: TRBV20-1
clone size: few

CDR3 DNA: TGTGCCAGCAGTTACTCACGGGGCAATCAGCCCCAGCATTTT
CDR3 protein: CASSYSRGNQPQHF
D gene: -
CDR3 length: 14
J gene: TRBJ1-5
V gene: TRBV6-5
clone size: -

CDR3 DNA: TGCAGCGTTGAAGGGGGGAAGGGCGAGCAGTACTTC
CDR3 protein: CSVEGGKGEQYF
D gene: -
CDR3 length: 12
J gene: TRBJ2-7
V gene: TRBV29-1
clone size: many

CDR3 DNA: TGCAGCGTTGAAGGGACTAGCGGGGGGGGGTACAATGAGCAGTTCTTC
CDR3 protein: CSVEGTSGGGYNEQFF
D gene: TRBD2
CDR3 length: 16
J gene: TRBJ2-1
V gene: TRBV29-1
clone size: -

CDR3 DNA: TGCAGTGCTGGCCCTATAGCGGGAGGCCCATACAATGAGCAGTTCTTC
CDR3 protein: CSAGPIAGGPYNEQFF
D gene: TRBD2
CDR3 length: 16
J gene: TRBJ2-1
V gene: TRBV20-1
clone size: -

CDR3 DNA: TGTGCCAGCAGCCGGGACGCTGACTCCTACGAGCAGTACTTC
CDR3 protein: CASSRDADSYEQYF
D gene: -
CDR3 length: 14
J gene: TRBJ2-7
V gene: TRBV6-5
clone size: once

CDR3 DNA: TGTGCCAGCAGCTTAGGGGGCGACAGTAACTATGGCTACACCTTC
CDR3 protein: CASSLGGDSNYGYTF
D gene: -
CDR3 length: 15
J gene: TRBJ1-2
V gene: TRBV7-4
clone size: -

CDR3 DNA: TGTGCCAGCAGCTTAGTTGGGGGATTTAACTATGGCTACACCTTC
CDR3 protein: CASSLVGGFNYGYTF
D gene: -
CDR3 length: 15
J gene: TRBJ1-2
V gene: TRBV7-9
clone size: -

CDR3 DNA: TGTGCCAGCAGTTTTGGGCACCGCTCCTACAATGAGCAGTTCTTC
CDR3 protein: CASSFGHRSYNEQFF
D gene: -
CDR3 length: 15
J gene: TRBJ2-1
V gene: TRBV27
clone size: -